One TCR beta chain is described in this entry. The source of the sample is a study of blood T cell repertoires in COVID-19. Whole-study context: The origin of the acute and convalescent COVID-19 samples was the United States, Italy and Spain. From T cells, B-cell-depleted T cells, or PBMCs came the material, which was cDNA or gDNA.

Original handling: Using reference gene primer amplification, nucleated cell counts were estimated. The repertoire was sequenced with immunoSEQ multiplex PCR; TCRdb's copy has only in-frame clones and lacks some. V and J calls and clone size are as listed in that table; D and trimming were resolved from the DNA. The table has about 76,000 clones, 85% seen once. This CDR3 has 14 residues. CDR1 is MNHNY and CDR2 is SVGAGI in the germline V gene (reference sequence). Deletions cut 7 bases from V and 5 bases from J, with 17 bases between. The Seattle patients, enrolled during active infection, were followed longitudinally.

The chain couples TRBV6-6 to TRBJ2-5; tentative D call: TRBD2 (5 bases). Source material: peripheral blood. The receptor comes from a man between 60 and 75 years old with COVID-19, enrolled during active disease. This CDR3 reads CASTKSGNGETQYF. As DNA, the CDR3 is TGTGCCAGCACCAAAAGCGGCAATGGGGAGACCCAGTACTTC.